This T cell receptor beta chain appears in the sequencing data of a study of vaccination effects on CD4 cells after COVID-19. Overall study: As their vaccination, participants received two doses of either BNT162b2 or mRNA-1273.

Trimming shortened V by 6 bases and J by 0 bases, and 9 bases separated the two germline ends. Germline V gene data show CDR1 as KGHSH and CDR2 as LQKENI. The CDR3 sequence is 15 residues long. General study results and limits: From healthy vaccinees, only 1 of 255 vaccine-induced clones also reacted to common cold coronaviruses. Among infection- and vaccine-induced clones, marked clonal contraction occurred late after vaccination.

The data were produced by immunoSEQ multiplex PCR, yet TCRdb's version contains in-frame clones alone and is incomplete. The sample includes about 63,000 clones, 70% to 85% of them seen just once. Using viral peptide pools, the ViraFEST assay grew out antigen-specific CD4+ T cells prior to sequencing. The authors isolated CD4+ T cells after around nine days of culture. Vaccinees lacked prior SARS-CoV-2 infection and tested negative for nucleocapsid antibodies. Wells each received under 2.5 million PBMC, cultured with 9 to 10 IU/ml IL-2 and 8.5 to 10 ug/ml peptides. This clone was observed once. What it binds is not known.

The rearrangement uses TRBV18 and TRBJ2-6; no firm D call. Source: CD4+ T cells from PBMCs cultured with HCoV-OC43 spike peptides, taken before COVID-19 vaccination. Subset indicated: HCoV-OC43 spike overlapping peptide pool stimulation. The sequence came from a human donor who received a COVID-19 vaccine. The CDR3 DNA is TGTGCCAGCTCCCTTACGAGCTCTGGGGCCAACGTCCTGACTTTC. This sequence encodes CASSLTSSGANVLTF.